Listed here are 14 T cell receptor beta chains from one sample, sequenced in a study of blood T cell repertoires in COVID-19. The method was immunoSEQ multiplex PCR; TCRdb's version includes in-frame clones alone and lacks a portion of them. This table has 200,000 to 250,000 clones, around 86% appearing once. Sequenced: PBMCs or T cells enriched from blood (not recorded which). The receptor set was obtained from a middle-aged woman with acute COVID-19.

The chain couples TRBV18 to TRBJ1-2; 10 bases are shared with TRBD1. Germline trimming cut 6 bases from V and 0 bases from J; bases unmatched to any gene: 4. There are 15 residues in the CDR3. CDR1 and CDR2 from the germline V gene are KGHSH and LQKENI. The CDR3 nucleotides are TGTGCCAGCTCCCGGGACAGGGGCTCTAACTATGGCTACACCTTC. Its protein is CASSRDRGSNYGYTF.

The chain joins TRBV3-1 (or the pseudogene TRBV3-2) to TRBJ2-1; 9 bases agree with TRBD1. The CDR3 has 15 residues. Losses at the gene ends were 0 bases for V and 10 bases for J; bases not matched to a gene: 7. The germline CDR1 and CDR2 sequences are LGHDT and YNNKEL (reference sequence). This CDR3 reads CASSQDRQGVGEQFF. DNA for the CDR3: TGTGCCAGCAGCCAAGATCGACAGGGGGTAGGAGAGCAGTTCTTC.

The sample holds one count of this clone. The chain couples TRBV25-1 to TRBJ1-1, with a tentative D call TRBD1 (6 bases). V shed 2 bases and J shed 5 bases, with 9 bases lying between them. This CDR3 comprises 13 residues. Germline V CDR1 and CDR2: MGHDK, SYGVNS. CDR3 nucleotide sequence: TGTGCCAGCAGTGAACAGGGGAAAACTGAAGCTTTCTTT. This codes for CASSEQGKTEAFF.

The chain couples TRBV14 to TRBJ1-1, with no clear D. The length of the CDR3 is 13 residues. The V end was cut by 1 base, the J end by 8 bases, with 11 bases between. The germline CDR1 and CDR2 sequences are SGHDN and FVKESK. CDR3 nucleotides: TGTGCCAGCAGCCAAGCTATACAGCTGGAAGCTTTCTTT. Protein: CASSQAIQLEAFF.

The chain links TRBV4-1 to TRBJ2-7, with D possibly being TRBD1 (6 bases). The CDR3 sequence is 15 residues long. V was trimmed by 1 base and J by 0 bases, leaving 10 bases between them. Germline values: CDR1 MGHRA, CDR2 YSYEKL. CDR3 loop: CASSQGTESSYEQYV. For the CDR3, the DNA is TGCGCCAGCAGCCAAGGGACAGAGAGCTCCTACGAGCAGTACGTC.

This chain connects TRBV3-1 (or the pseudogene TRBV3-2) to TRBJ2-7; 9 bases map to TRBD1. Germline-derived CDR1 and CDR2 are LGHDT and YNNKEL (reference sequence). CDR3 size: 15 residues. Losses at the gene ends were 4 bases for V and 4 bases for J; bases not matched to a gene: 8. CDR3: CASSLVGTGIYEQYF. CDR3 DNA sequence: TGTGCCAGCAGCCTAGTAGGGACAGGGATTTACGAGCAGTACTTC.

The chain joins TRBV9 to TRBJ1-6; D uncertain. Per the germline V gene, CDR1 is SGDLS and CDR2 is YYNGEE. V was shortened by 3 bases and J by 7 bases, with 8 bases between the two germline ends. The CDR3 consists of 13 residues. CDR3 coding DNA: TGTGCCAGCAGCGCCCGGAGAAATTCACCCCTCCACTTT. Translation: CASSARRNSPLHF.

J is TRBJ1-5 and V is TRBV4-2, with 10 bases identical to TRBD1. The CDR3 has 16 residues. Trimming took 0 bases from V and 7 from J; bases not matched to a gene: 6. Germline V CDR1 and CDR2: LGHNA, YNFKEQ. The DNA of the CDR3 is TGTGCCAGCAGCCAAGAGGTGGGACAGGGGCGGCAGCCCCAGCATTTT. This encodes CASSQEVGQGRQPQHF.

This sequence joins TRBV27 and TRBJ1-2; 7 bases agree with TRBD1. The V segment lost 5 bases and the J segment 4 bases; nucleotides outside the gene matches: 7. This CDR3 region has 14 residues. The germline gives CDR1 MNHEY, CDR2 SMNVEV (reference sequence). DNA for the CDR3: TGTGCCAGCAGTCGAGGGGGCGGCGGCTATGGCTACACCTTC. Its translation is CASSRGGGGYGYTF.

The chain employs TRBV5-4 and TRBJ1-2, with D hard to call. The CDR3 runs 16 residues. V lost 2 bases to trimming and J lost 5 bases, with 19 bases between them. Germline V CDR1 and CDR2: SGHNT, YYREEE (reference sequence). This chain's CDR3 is CASSLQQISRVYGYTF. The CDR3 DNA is TGTGCCAGCAGCTTACAGCAGATTAGTCGAGTATATGGCTACACCTTC.

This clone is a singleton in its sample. The CDR3 protein is CASSYSQGRGGEKLFF. The CDR3 region has the DNA TGTGCCAGCAGTTACTCTCAGGGCAGAGGCGGTGAAAAACTGTTTTTT. J is TRBJ1-4 and V is TRBV6-6; D possibly corresponds to TRBD1 (5 bases). Trimming removed 0 bases from V and 7 bases from J, with 15 bases in between. Per germline, CDR1 MNHNY and CDR2 SVGAGI (reference sequence). The CDR3 spans 16 residues.

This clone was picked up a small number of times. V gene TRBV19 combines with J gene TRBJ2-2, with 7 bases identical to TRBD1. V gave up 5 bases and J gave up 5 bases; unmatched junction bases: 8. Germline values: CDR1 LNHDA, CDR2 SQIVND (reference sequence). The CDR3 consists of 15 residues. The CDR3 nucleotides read TGTGCCAGTAGTGTAGGGACAGCAGGAACCGGGGAGCTGTTTTTT. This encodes CASSVGTAGTGELFF.

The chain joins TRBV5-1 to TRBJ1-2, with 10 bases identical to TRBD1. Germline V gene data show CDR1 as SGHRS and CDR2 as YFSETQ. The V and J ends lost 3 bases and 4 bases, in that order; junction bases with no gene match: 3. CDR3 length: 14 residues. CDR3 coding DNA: TGCGCCAGCAGCTCGGGACAGGGGAGCTATGGCTACACCTTC. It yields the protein CASSSGQGSYGYTF.

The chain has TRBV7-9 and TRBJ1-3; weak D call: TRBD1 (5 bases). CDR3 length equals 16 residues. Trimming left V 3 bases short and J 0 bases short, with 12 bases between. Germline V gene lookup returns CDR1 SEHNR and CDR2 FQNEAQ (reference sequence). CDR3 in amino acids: CASSFHWGDSGNTIYF. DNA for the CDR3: TGTGCCAGCAGCTTCCACTGGGGGGACTCTGGAAACACCATATATTTT.